This passage covers 28 T cell receptor beta chains from one sample sequenced in a study of blood T cell repertoires in COVID-19. This table comes from immunoSEQ multiplex PCR, and its TCRdb copy is limited to in-frame clones, with some not included. Counted here are roughly 98,000 clones, around 82% occurring once; the ten biggest clones make up about a tenth. The sequencing input was peripheral blood. The receptor set was obtained from a man between 65 and 85 years old with active or convalescent COVID-19.

This clone was counted once. This chain joins TRBV7-2 and TRBJ1-2; weak D call: TRBD1 (5 bases). Germline V gene sequence: CDR1 SGHTA, CDR2 FQGNSA. The CDR3 runs 13 residues. The V end was cut by 4 bases, the J end by 4 bases, with 10 bases between. The CDR3 loop is CASSSGLLYGYTF. CDR3 DNA sequence: TGTGCCAGCAGCTCGGGACTGCTCTATGGCTACACCTTC.

This clone was recorded only once. V and J are TRBV3-1 (or the pseudogene TRBV3-2) and TRBJ2-5; D remains unclear. CDR1 is LGHDT and CDR2 is YNNKEL in the germline V gene (reference sequence). The CDR3 loop spans 13 amino acids. V was clipped by 1 base and J by 7 bases, with 10 bases between them. This CDR3 reads CASSQGSPATQYF. DNA for the CDR3: TGTGCCAGCAGCCAAGGGAGTCCGGCGACCCAGTACTTC.

This clone was found a few times. The CDR3 DNA follows: TGTGCCAGCAGCTTAGACGGCGAGCAGTACTTC. Translated: CASSLDGEQYF. The genes are TRBV7-9 and TRBJ2-7, with D uncertain. CDR1 is SEHNR, CDR2 FQNEAQ, per germline (reference sequence). This CDR3 is built from 11 residues. V was clipped by 1 base and J by 6 bases, with 4 bases between them.

The chain is built from TRBV19 and TRBJ2-7; 14 positions agree with TRBD2. CDR3 size: 17 residues. V gave up 1 base and J gave up 0 bases; unmatched junction bases: 2. Germline V gene data show CDR1 as LNHDA and CDR2 as SQIVND (reference sequence). CDR3 protein: CASSIAGTSGSSYEQYF. Written as DNA, the CDR3 is TGTGCCAGTAGTATAGCTGGGACTAGCGGGAGCTCCTACGAGCAGTACTTC.

This sequence joins TRBV6-2 or TRBV6-3 and TRBJ2-4; D may be TRBD2 (7 bases). The CDR3 sequence is 15 residues long. Germline V gene sequence: CDR1 MNHEY, CDR2 SVGEGT. The ends were cut back, 0 bases at V and 6 bases at J, with 12 bases in the middle. The CDR3, as DNA: TGTGCCAGCAGTTACTCAGGGGGGGTGGGAAACATTCAGTACTTC. Residues: CASSYSGGVGNIQYF.

This chain joins TRBV5-1 and TRBJ2-7, with 9 bases that match TRBD2. CDR3 length: 13 amino acids. V gave up 2 bases and J gave up 5 bases; unmatched junction bases: 2. Germline CDR1 and CDR2: SGHRS and YFSETQ. Here the CDR3 reads CASSFSGGDEQYF. CDR3 sequence (DNA): TGCGCCAGCAGCTTTAGCGGGGGCGACGAGCAGTACTTC.

The chain joins TRBV10-3 to TRBJ2-7, with TRBD1 identical over 9 bases. V gave up 7 bases and J gave up 3 bases; unmatched junction bases: 7. Germline CDR1 and CDR2: ENHRY and SYGVKD. The CDR3 totals 14 residues. The CDR3 DNA reads as TGTGCCATCAAGGAGGGACAGGGCAACTACGAGCAGTACTTC. Amino acids: CAIKEGQGNYEQYF.

This chain links TRBV3-1 (or the pseudogene TRBV3-2) with TRBJ1-6; possible D gene TRBD1, 6 bases. Germline CDR1 is LGHDT and CDR2 is YNNKEL (reference sequence). The V gene lost 4 bases and the J gene lost 10 bases, with 14 bases spanning the gap. The CDR3 contains 14 residues. This CDR3 reads CASSPQGLGSPLHF. The CDR3 coding sequence is TGTGCCAGCAGCCCCCAGGGGTTGGGGTCACCCCTCCACTTT.

This chain links TRBV2 with TRBJ2-5; D gene ambiguous. Germline CDR1 is SNHLY and CDR2 is FYNNEI. The CDR3 covers 12 residues. V lost 4 bases to trimming and J lost 2 bases, with 5 bases between them. The CDR3 DNA is TGTGCCAGCAGTGCCCCTCAAGAGACCCAGTACTTC. It is translated as CASSAPQETQYF.

This clone was observed once. The genes are TRBV24-1 and TRBJ2-5; perhaps TRBD1 as D (6 bases). This CDR3 is 13 amino acids long. With 3 bases removed from V and 5 bases from J, the gap between germline ends came to 9 bases. In germline, CDR1 is KGHDR, CDR2 SFDVKD. Here the CDR3 reads CATSDGGQETQYF. Here the CDR3 DNA reads TGTGCCACCAGTGATGGGGGCCAGGAGACCCAGTACTTC.

The chain has TRBV7-9 and TRBJ2-2; 9 bases are shared with TRBD1. The CDR3 runs 17 residues. Germline values: CDR1 SEHNR, CDR2 FQNEAQ (reference sequence). The V segment lost 0 bases and the J segment 3 bases; nucleotides outside the gene matches: 5. The CDR3 region has the DNA TGTGCCAGCAGCTTAGCTCAGGGACAGGGCCACACCGGGGAGCTGTTTTTT. This translates into CASSLAQGQGHTGELFF.

The rearrangement joins TRBV7-2 to TRBJ2-5, with D perhaps TRBD2 (6 bases). Germline CDR1 and CDR2: SGHTA and FQGNSA. V was clipped by 5 bases and J by 4 bases, with 11 bases between them. The CDR3 sequence is 13 residues long. The CDR3 reads CASSVLAGETQYF. CDR3 DNA: TGTGCCAGCAGCGTACTAGCAGGAGAGACCCAGTACTTC.

The CDR3: CARRLAGFNEQFF. The CDR3 DNA follows: TGTGCCCGAAGACTAGCGGGTTTCAATGAGCAGTTCTTC. J is TRBJ2-1 and V is TRBV11-2, with 10 bases aligning to TRBD2. The CDR3 covers 13 residues. The germline CDR1 and CDR2 sequences are SGHAT and FQNNGV. J lost 6 bases, V lost 11 bases, and 7 bases had no gene match.

The CDR3 DNA is TGTGCCAGCAGTTACTCAGTGGAGGGTGAGCAGTTCTTC. It specifies CASSYSVEGEQFF. The chain couples TRBV6-5 to TRBJ2-1; tentative D call: TRBD2 (6 bases). Germline values: CDR1 MNHEY, CDR2 SVGAGI. The CDR3 is 13 amino acids. Between the trimmed V and J ends, which lost 0 bases and 9 bases, there was a span of 9 bases.

The chain combines TRBV5-1 with TRBJ1-1, with D possibly being TRBD1 (6 bases). Germline CDR1 and CDR2: SGHRS and YFSETQ. The V and J ends lost 1 base and 0 bases respectively, with 10 bases between them. The CDR3 is 15 amino acids. CDR3 DNA sequence: TGCGCCAGCAGCTTGTGGGGGCAGATGAACACTGAAGCTTTCTTT. Translating it yields CASSLWGQMNTEAFF. The full variable domain, rest sourced from reference TRBV5-1 and TRBJ1-1, is KAGVTQTPRYLIKTRGQQVTLSCSPISGHRSVSWYQQTPGQGLQFLFEYFSETQRNKGNFPGRFSGRQFSNSRSEMNVSTLELGDSALYLCASSLWGQMNTEAFFGQGTRLTVV.

J is TRBJ1-4 and V is TRBV10-3; 9 positions agree with TRBD1. This CDR3 has 14 residues. Germline V gene sequence: CDR1 ENHRY, CDR2 SYGVKD. The junction had 5 bases not matched to a gene; V was cut back by 7 bases and J by 5 bases. The CDR3 reads CAIKMGQGNEKLFF. The CDR3 region has the DNA TGTGCCATCAAAATGGGACAGGGAAATGAAAAACTGTTTTTT.

This clone was counted many times. V is TRBV4-1 and J is TRBJ1-5; no clear D gene. The CDR3 consists of 14 residues. The V end lost 3 bases, the J end lost 4 bases, and 10 bases lay between the germline ends. Per the germline V gene, CDR1 is MGHRA and CDR2 is YSYEKL. The CDR3 sequence: CASSQTGTNQPQHF. Written as DNA, the CDR3 is TGCGCCAGCAGCCAGACGGGAACTAATCAGCCCCAGCATTTT.

CDR3 sequence (DNA): TGTGCCAGCAGTTCTAGACTAGCGGGGGGACGGGATACGCAGTATTTT. Translation: CASSSRLAGGRDTQYF. This chain connects TRBV6-5 to TRBJ2-3, with TRBD2 matching over 13 bases. The CDR3 runs to 16 residues. Looked up from germline, CDR1 is MNHEY and CDR2 is SVGAGI. V shed 4 bases and J 6 bases; nucleotides not matched to a gene: 7.

The chain uses TRBV4-1 and TRBJ1-1; maybe TRBD1 (5 bases). The CDR3 has 15 residues. V lost 0 bases to trimming and J lost 5 bases, with 13 bases between them. Germline V gene sequence: CDR1 MGHRA, CDR2 YSYEKL. The CDR3 sequence is CASSQDGQGGTEAFF. CDR3 sequence (DNA): TGCGCCAGCAGCCAAGACGGGCAGGGCGGAACTGAAGCTTTCTTT.

The chain employs TRBV9 and TRBJ2-5, with TRBD2 matching 7 bases. Trimming cost V 3 bases and J 2 bases; bases outside gene matches: 10. Germline values: CDR1 SGDLS, CDR2 YYNGEE. This CDR3 contains 16 residues. This CDR3 is CASSASPWTSQETQYF. Here the CDR3 DNA reads TGTGCCAGCAGCGCCTCCCCATGGACTAGTCAAGAGACCCAGTACTTC.

The V gene is TRBV6-5, the J gene TRBJ1-6; D gene ambiguous. Germline values: CDR1 MNHEY, CDR2 SVGAGI. This CDR3 has 14 residues. V was cut by 7 bases and J by 15 bases, with 22 bases left in between. CDR3 residues: CASKVGVLGEDLHF. The CDR3 region has the DNA TGTGCCAGCAAGGTGGGAGTTTTGGGAGAAGACCTCCACTTT.

This chain links TRBV27 with TRBJ1-5; 8 bases agree with TRBD1. This CDR3 contains 14 residues. V shed 6 bases, J shed 4 bases, and the junction held 5 bases outside the gene matches. Germline loops: CDR1 MNHEY, CDR2 SMNVEV (reference sequence). CDR3 DNA sequence: TGTGCCAGCAGGTCACAGGGGGGAAATCAGCCCCAGCATTTT. It codes for CASRSQGGNQPQHF.

The count of this clone is one. This chain uses TRBV7-2 with TRBJ2-7, with 8 nucleotides matching TRBD1. CDR3 size: 14 residues. The ends lost 3 bases at V and 8 bases at J; junction bases unmatched: 9. Germline CDR1 and CDR2: SGHTA and FQGNSA. DNA of the CDR3: TGTGCCAGCAGCTTGGCGACAGGGGTTACGAAGCAGTACTTC. Translated: CASSLATGVTKQYF.

The V and J genes are TRBV19 and TRBJ1-5; 9 bases are a match to TRBD1. The CDR3 consists of 16 residues. Germline assignment: CDR1 LNHDA and CDR2 SQIVND (reference sequence). V shed 8 bases and J 7 bases; nucleotides not matched to a gene: 15. Here the CDR3 DNA reads TGTGCCAGTCGGTTTCGGACAGGGGAGGTTGGGCAGCCCCAGCATTTT. Protein product: CASRFRTGEVGQPQHF. The full variable domain, rest sourced from reference TRBV19 and TRBJ1-5, is DGGITQSPKYLFRKEGQNVTLSCEQNLNHDAMYWYRQDPGQGLRLIYYSQIVNDFQKGDIAEGYSVSREKKESFPLTVTSAQKNPTAFYLCASRFRTGEVGQPQHFGDGTRLSIL.

CDR3 in amino acids: CASRTPSGANVLTF. CDR3 coding DNA: TGTGCCAGCAGAACTCCCTCTGGGGCCAACGTCCTGACTTTC. The chain joins TRBV27 to TRBJ2-6; D remains unclear. Germline V gives CDR1 MNHEY, CDR2 SMNVEV (reference sequence). Trimming stripped 6 bases from V and 0 bases from J, with 6 bases between. The CDR3 sequence is 14 residues long.

The chain recombines TRBV19 with TRBJ2-2, with D maybe TRBD1 (7 bases). There are 15 residues in the CDR3. V dropped 3 bases and J dropped 4 bases, with 12 bases sitting between them. Per germline, CDR1 LNHDA and CDR2 SQIVND (reference sequence). For the CDR3, the DNA is TGTGCCAGTAGTATGAGACAGGGAGGCACCGGGGAGCTGTTTTTT. Translated, it gives CASSMRQGGTGELFF.

The chain employs TRBV7-9 and TRBJ2-7; 7 positions agree with TRBD2. Germline V gene data show CDR1 as SEHNR and CDR2 as FQNEAQ (reference sequence). Trimming removed 5 bases from V and 4 bases from J; junction bases left unmatched: 11. This CDR3 comprises 15 residues. CDR3 sequence reads: CASSRIPAGKYEQYF. CDR3 bases: TGTGCCAGCAGCAGAATACCAGCGGGGAAGTACGAGCAGTACTTC.

The chain combines TRBV11-2 with TRBJ2-7; 8 nucleotides agree with TRBD2. CDR3 length: 16 amino acids. From germline, CDR1 is SGHAT and CDR2 FQNNGV. J lost 2 bases, V lost 1 base, and 7 bases had no gene match. DNA of the CDR3: TGTGCCAGCAGCTTAGGACCACCGGGACTAGCCTACGAGCAGTACTTC. Translating gives CASSLGPPGLAYEQYF.